These 17 T cell receptor beta chains were sequenced from one sample in a study of T cell responses to AZD1222 COVID-19 vaccine (dated by TCRdb to 2020 to 2022). Library preparation employed the immunoSEQ multiplex PCR assay. TCRdb's version of the immuneACCESS table is confined to in-frame rearrangements and falls short of the full clone set. An unresolved V gene accounts for under half of the shortfall where checked; the remainder is of unknown origin. The sample table lists approximately 80,000 clones, approximately 85% of them with a count of one. The ten largest clones capture around 3.5% of the sample. The time point label here, explained by the study, means: about 28 days (+/-7) after the second vaccine dose. The sequenced sample was peripheral blood, obtained 28 days after the second AZD1222 dose. Receptors originate from an adult who received the AZD1222 COVID-19 vaccine.

The chain joins TRBV27 to TRBJ1-6; no reliable D call. Trimming removed 6 bases from V and 13 bases from J, with 16 bases in between. This CDR3 has 13 amino acids. Germline lookup yields CDR1 MNHEY and CDR2 SMNVEV (reference sequence). In nucleotides, the CDR3 is TGTGCCAGCAGAGGTAATAAAGCGTTCCCCCTCCACTTT. Translating it yields CASRGNKAFPLHF.

This chain connects TRBV6-5 to TRBJ1-5, with no clear D. Deletions cut 5 bases from V and 7 bases from J, with 15 bases between. The germline CDR1 and CDR2 sequences are MNHEY and SVGAGI. This CDR3 is 14 amino acids long. CDR3 protein: CASSTNWVDQPQHF. The CDR3 DNA is TGTGCCAGCAGTACCAATTGGGTGGACCAGCCCCAGCATTTT.

The chain links TRBV10-3 to TRBJ2-5, with a tentative D call TRBD2 (6 bases). The length of the CDR3 is 15 residues. V was pared by 4 bases and J by 2 bases, with 14 bases between. Germline CDR1 ENHRY, CDR2 SYGVKD. CDR3: CAISVDYTRQETQYF. CDR3 nucleotides: TGTGCCATCAGTGTGGACTATACACGACAAGAGACCCAGTACTTC.

The V and J genes are TRBV29-1 and TRBJ2-1, with 12 nucleotides matching TRBD1. J was trimmed by 5 bases and V by 8 bases; bases with no gene match: 10. Germline V CDR1 and CDR2: SQVTM, ANQGSEA. The CDR3 loop spans 15 amino acids. The CDR3 DNA reads TGCAGCACTGCCCCCGGGACAGGGGGCAACAATGAGCAGTTCTTC. Protein sequence: CSTAPGTGGNNEQFF.

This rearrangement joins TRBV5-4 to TRBJ2-2, with TRBD1 identical over 8 bases. CDR3 size: 16 residues. The V gene end was trimmed by 4 bases and the J gene end by 4 bases; junction bases not matched to a gene: 9. Germline lookup yields CDR1 SGHNT and CDR2 YYREEE (reference sequence). The CDR3 is CASSHGQGSITGELFF. DNA of the CDR3: TGTGCCAGCAGCCATGGACAGGGTAGTATCACCGGGGAGCTGTTTTTT.

Here the CDR3 DNA reads TGTGCCAGTACCTCCCCTTTGGAGGGATCCGGGGAGCTGTTTTTT. Its protein product is CASTSPLEGSGELFF. The chain has TRBV19 and TRBJ2-2; the D gene is possibly TRBD2 (6 bases). Germline CDR1 reads LNHDA; CDR2 reads SQIVND (reference sequence). With 7 bases removed from V and 6 bases from J, the gap between germline ends came to 18 bases. The CDR3 spans 15 residues.

This clone was seen more than once but under ten times. The chain links TRBV7-9 to TRBJ1-1, with 7 bases matching TRBD1. Germline CDR1 SEHNR, CDR2 FQNEAQ (reference sequence). The V and J ends lost 3 bases and 6 bases, in that order; junction bases with no gene match: 10. The CDR3 runs 15 residues. The CDR3 sequence is CASSFYYTGVPEAFF. DNA of the CDR3: TGTGCCAGCAGCTTCTATTACACAGGGGTCCCTGAAGCTTTCTTT.

The chain recombines TRBV7-8 with TRBJ2-2; tentative D call: TRBD1 (5 bases). Trimming removed 5 bases at V and 6 bases at J, with 19 bases between. Per the germline V gene, CDR1 is SGHVS and CDR2 is FQNEAQ. The CDR3 is 16 residues long. CDR3 in amino acids: CASSPRVGEGSGELFF. The CDR3 DNA reads as TGTGCCAGCAGCCCCCGGGTAGGGGAAGGTTCCGGGGAGCTGTTTTTT.

The V call is TRBV6-5, the J call TRBJ1-5; D unresolved. The germline V and J ends were trimmed by 6 bases and 4 bases, with 7 bases remaining between them. The CDR3 length is 12 residues. CDR1 and CDR2 (germline): MNHEY, SVGAGI. CDR3 sequence: CASRGLNQPQHF. CDR3 nucleotide sequence: TGTGCCAGCAGGGGCCTAAATCAGCCCCAGCATTTT.

This chain connects TRBV7-9 to TRBJ2-3; TRBD1 agrees at 9 bases. The germline V gene encodes CDR1 SEHNR and CDR2 FQNEAQ (reference sequence). Germline trimming cut 3 bases from V and 3 bases from J; bases unmatched to any gene: 7. This CDR3 is built from 16 residues. The DNA for the CDR3 is TGTGCCAGCAGCTTGCCCAAAGGGACAGGGACAGATACGCAGTATTTT. It translates to CASSLPKGTGTDTQYF.

The chain recombines TRBV20-1 with TRBJ1-2; D possibly corresponds to TRBD1 (6 bases). Trimming pared 3 bases from V and 3 bases from J, leaving 8 bases between. From germline, CDR1 is DFQATT and CDR2 SNEGSKA (reference sequence). The CDR3 contains 12 residues. CDR3 coding DNA: TGCAGTGCTAGTAGGACAGACTATGGCTACACCTTC. Amino acid sequence: CSASRTDYGYTF.

This clone was seen only once. This chain joins TRBV12-3 or TRBV12-4 and TRBJ2-1; no clear D. Trimming left V 5 bases short and J 7 bases short, with 6 bases between. The CDR3 consists of 11 residues. CDR3: CASSDRNEQFF. The CDR3 DNA follows: TGTGCCAGCAGTGACCGGAATGAGCAGTTCTTC.

This chain links TRBV30 with TRBJ1-4; the D is unclear. Germline CDR1 GTSNPN, CDR2 SVGIG (reference sequence). Deletions cut 1 base from V and 2 bases from J, with 11 bases between. The CDR3 loop spans 15 amino acids. The CDR3 DNA sequence: TGTGCCTGGAGTGGGTCGCCAGTGACTAATGAAAAACTGTTTTTT. Amino acid sequence: CAWSGSPVTNEKLFF.

This clone was observed a handful of times. The chain is built from TRBV19 and TRBJ1-3; the match to TRBD1 covers 9 bases. The V gene end was trimmed by 3 bases and the J gene end by 4 bases; junction bases not matched to a gene: 10. Per germline, CDR1 LNHDA and CDR2 SQIVND (reference sequence). The CDR3 covers 17 residues. The CDR3 region is CASSIGDREWFGNTIYF. CDR3 nucleotides: TGTGCCAGTAGTATCGGGGACAGGGAATGGTTCGGAAACACCATATATTTT.

This clone was detected only once. The chain has TRBV28 and TRBJ2-7; TRBD1 matches 10 bases. This CDR3 spans 15 amino acids. The junction had 6 bases not matched to a gene; V was cut back by 3 bases and J by 4 bases. CDR1 is MDHEN and CDR2 is SYDVKM in the germline V gene. The CDR3 DNA reads as TGTGCCAGCAGTTTCGACAGGGGGCGGGGGTACGAGCAGTACTTC. This sequence encodes CASSFDRGRGYEQYF.

The chain has TRBV3-1 (or the pseudogene TRBV3-2) and TRBJ2-7; 13 bases are a match to TRBD2. V was pared by 7 bases and J by 2 bases, with 2 bases of the junction left unmatched. Germline lookup yields CDR1 LGHDT and CDR2 YNNKEL (reference sequence). This CDR3 is built from 14 residues. This CDR3 reads CASTGTSGAYEQYF. The CDR3 DNA reads TGTGCCAGCACGGGGACTAGCGGGGCCTACGAGCAGTACTTC.

This chain connects TRBV15 to TRBJ1-3, with no clear D. There are 14 residues in the CDR3. With 4 bases removed from V and 0 bases from J, the gap between germline ends came to 7 bases. Germline CDR1 and CDR2: LNHNV and YYDKDF (reference sequence). CDR3 nucleotides: TGTGCCACCAGCAAACTAGACTCTGGAAACACCATATATTTT. Translating gives CATSKLDSGNTIYF.